One and the same sample provided the 8 T cell receptor beta chains below, sequenced in a study of identical twins (dated by TCRdb to the mid-2010s). Receptor libraries were prepared by 5' RACE. Reads for this sample came from an Illumina HiSeq 2000. The raw public data were reprocessed by TCRdb itself: fastp quality trimming at Q25, MiXCR clonotype calling, in-frame beta chains only. Rows merge per CDR3 protein into single entries with the most common DNA and genes. For this sample there are fewer than 650,000 distinct CDR3 sequences; roughly 6.6% appear just once. The leading ten clones occupy 1.6% of the sample. These same records also appear under a second study, on yellow fever vaccine responses in identical twins.

The sequenced material came from PBMCs. Receptors were obtained from a woman aged 18 to 35 in good health.

This clonotype was detected only a few times. This sequence joins TRBV7-6 and TRBJ2-1; D gene unclear. The CDR3 is made up of 17 amino acids. Trimming removed 5 bases at V and 6 bases at J, with 23 bases between. Looked up from germline, CDR1 is SGHVS and CDR2 is FNYEAQ. CDR3 nucleotide sequence: TGTGCCAGCAGCACCCAAGGGTGGGGTATTCCGGGCAATGAGCAGTTCTTC. It yields the protein CASSTQGWGIPGNEQFF.

The V and J genes are TRBV24-1 and TRBJ1-1, with D perhaps matching TRBD1 (5 bases). From germline, CDR1 is KGHDR and CDR2 SFDVKD. V lost 5 bases and J lost 4, with 13 bases in between. This CDR3 contains 14 residues. The DNA of the CDR3 is TGTGCCACCAGTGGAGTCGGTAGGGGCACTGAAGCTTTCTTT. Protein sequence: CATSGVGRGTEAFF.

This clonotype appeared a few times. The rearrangement uses TRBV11-2 and TRBJ2-7, with TRBD1 identical over 10 bases. The trim removed 5 bases at V and 6 bases at J, leaving 10 bases unmatched. This CDR3 has 15 amino acids. Germline V gives CDR1 SGHAT, CDR2 FQNNGV. CDR3 nucleotide sequence: TGTGCCAGCAGCGAAAGGGACAGGGGTATTTTCGAGCAGTACTTC. It translates to CASSERDRGIFEQYF.

This rearrangement joins TRBV7-6 to TRBJ2-5, with D perhaps assigned TRBD1 or TRBD2 (5 bases each). The CDR3 is made up of 15 amino acids. The V and J ends lost 0 bases and 4 bases respectively, with 12 bases between them. Germline V gene sequence: CDR1 SGHVS, CDR2 FNYEAQ. The CDR3 loop is CASSLAGDGRETQYF. The CDR3 region has the DNA TGTGCCAGCAGCTTAGCGGGGGATGGGCGAGAGACCCAGTACTTC.

This clonotype was observed a few times. V gene TRBV5-4 combines with J gene TRBJ2-1; 8 positions match TRBD1. The CDR3 covers 15 residues. CDR1 SGHNT and CDR2 YYREEE come from the germline V gene (reference sequence). The ends lost 10 bases at V and 0 bases at J; junction bases unmatched: 9. In DNA form, the CDR3 reads TGTGCCTACCTGAACAGGGGGAGCTCCTACAATGAGCAGTTCTTC. This codes for CAYLNRGSSYNEQFF.

This clonotype was seen a few times. The chain joins TRBV12-3 or TRBV12-4 to TRBJ2-1, with TRBD2 identical over 8 bases. Trimming took 6 bases from V and 5 from J; bases not matched to a gene: 9. The CDR3 spans 15 residues. CDR3 in amino acids: CASSYGRASNNEQFF. CDR3 bases: TGTGCCAGCAGCTACGGGAGGGCCTCAAACAATGAGCAGTTCTTC.

At least ten counts were recorded for this clonotype. V and J are TRBV5-1 and TRBJ2-1; 12 bases line up with TRBD2. CDR1 SGHRS and CDR2 YFSETQ come from the germline V gene. V lost 0 bases and J lost 8; bases outside the gene matches: 3. This CDR3 region has 15 residues. The CDR3 DNA reads TGCGCCAGCAGCTTGGAACTAGCGGGGGGAGATGAGCAGTTCTTC. Protein: CASSLELAGGDEQFF. Full variable domain (outside the CDR3, taken from reference TRBV5-1 and TRBJ2-1): KAGVTQTPRYLIKTRGQQVTLSCSPISGHRSVSWYQQTPGQGLQFLFEYFSETQRNKGNFPGRFSGRQFSNSRSEMNVSTLELGDSALYLCASSLELAGGDEQFFGPGTRLTVL.

The chain couples TRBV18 to TRBJ2-7; 10 positions agree with TRBD2. CDR3 size: 15 residues. CDR1 is KGHSH, CDR2 LQKENI, per germline. Trimming took 2 bases from V and 6 from J; bases not matched to a gene: 7. CDR3 region: CASSPMGLAGAEQYF. As DNA, the CDR3 is TGTGCCAGCTCACCAATGGGGCTAGCGGGAGCCGAGCAGTACTTC. Drawing the rest from reference TRBV18 and TRBJ2-7, the complete variable domain is NAGVMQNPRHLVRRRGQEARLRCSPMKGHSHVYWYRQLPEEGLKFMVYLQKENIIDESGMPKERFSAEFPKEGPSILRIQQVVRGDSAAYFCASSPMGLAGAEQYFGPGTRLTVT.